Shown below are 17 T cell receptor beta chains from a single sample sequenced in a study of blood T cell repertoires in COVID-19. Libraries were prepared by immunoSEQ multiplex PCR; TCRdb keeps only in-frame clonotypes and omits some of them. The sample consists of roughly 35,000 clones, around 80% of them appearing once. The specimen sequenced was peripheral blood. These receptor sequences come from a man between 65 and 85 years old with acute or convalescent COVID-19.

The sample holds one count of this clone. CDR3 protein: CASSLGTRNTEAFF. CDR3 DNA sequence: TGTGCCAGCAGCTTAGGTACGAGAAACACTGAAGCTTTCTTT. The J gene is TRBJ1-1, the V gene TRBV11-3; D not resolved. CDR1 is SGHNT, CDR2 YENEEA, per germline. The CDR3 is made up of 14 amino acids. Trimming removed 1 base from V and 2 bases from J, with 8 bases in between.

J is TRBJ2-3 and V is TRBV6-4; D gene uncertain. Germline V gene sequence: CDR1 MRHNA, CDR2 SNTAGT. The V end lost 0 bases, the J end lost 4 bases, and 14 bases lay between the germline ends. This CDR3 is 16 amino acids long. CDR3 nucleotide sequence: TGTGCCAGCAGTGACTCGGCTTCCCCCATCGCAGATACGCAGTATTTT. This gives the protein CASSDSASPIADTQYF.

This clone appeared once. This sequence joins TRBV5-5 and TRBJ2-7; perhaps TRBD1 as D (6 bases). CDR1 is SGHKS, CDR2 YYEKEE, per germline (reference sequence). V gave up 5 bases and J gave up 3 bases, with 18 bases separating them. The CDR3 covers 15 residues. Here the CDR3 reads CASSIGTNPDYEQYF. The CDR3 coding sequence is TGTGCCAGCAGTATTGGGACAAACCCCGACTACGAGCAGTACTTC. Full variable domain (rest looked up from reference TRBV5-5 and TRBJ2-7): DAGVTQSPTHLIKTRGQQVTLRCSPISGHKSVSWYQQVLGQGPQFIFQYYEKEERGRGNFPDRFSARQFPNYSSELNVNALLLGDSALYLCASSIGTNPDYEQYFGPGTRLTVT.

The CDR3 DNA reads TGTGCCTGGAGTGTTGGAGACAGGGTTAATCAGCCCCAGCATTTT. As protein: CAWSVGDRVNQPQHF. The V and J genes are TRBV30 and TRBJ1-5, with TRBD1 matching 7 bases. Unmatched junction bases numbered 6, after V lost 0 bases and J lost 4 bases. Per germline, CDR1 GTSNPN and CDR2 SVGIG (reference sequence). The CDR3 contains 15 residues.

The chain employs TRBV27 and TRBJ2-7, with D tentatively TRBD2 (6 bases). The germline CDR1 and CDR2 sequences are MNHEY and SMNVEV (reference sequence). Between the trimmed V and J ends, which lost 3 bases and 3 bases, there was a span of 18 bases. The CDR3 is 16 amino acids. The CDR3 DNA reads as TGTGCCAGCAGTTTTGGATGGGAGGAACCCGTCTACGAGCAGTACTTC. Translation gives CASSFGWEEPVYEQYF.

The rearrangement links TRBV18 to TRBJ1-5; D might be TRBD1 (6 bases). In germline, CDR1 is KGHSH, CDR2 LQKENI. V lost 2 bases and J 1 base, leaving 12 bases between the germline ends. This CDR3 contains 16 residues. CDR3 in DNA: TGTGCCAGCTCACCAACTCAAACAGGGAGCAATCAGCCCCAGCATTTT. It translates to CASSPTQTGSNQPQHF.

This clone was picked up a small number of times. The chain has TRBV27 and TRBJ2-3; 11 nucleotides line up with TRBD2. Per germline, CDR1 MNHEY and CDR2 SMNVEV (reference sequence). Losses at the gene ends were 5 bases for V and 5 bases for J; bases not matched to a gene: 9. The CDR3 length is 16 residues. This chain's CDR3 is CASSLLSGGAVDTQYF. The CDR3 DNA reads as TGTGCCAGCAGTCTACTTAGCGGGGGGGCCGTAGATACGCAGTATTTT.

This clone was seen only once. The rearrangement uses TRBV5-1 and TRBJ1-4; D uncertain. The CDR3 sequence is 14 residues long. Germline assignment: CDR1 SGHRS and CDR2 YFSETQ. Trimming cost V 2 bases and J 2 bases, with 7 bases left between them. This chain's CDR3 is CASSFADTNEKLFF. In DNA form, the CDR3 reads TGCGCCAGCAGCTTCGCAGATACTAATGAAAAACTGTTTTTT. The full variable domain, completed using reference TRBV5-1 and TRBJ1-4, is KAGVTQTPRYLIKTRGQQVTLSCSPISGHRSVSWYQQTPGQGLQFLFEYFSETQRNKGNFPGRFSGRQFSNSRSEMNVSTLELGDSALYLCASSFADTNEKLFFGSGTQLSVL.

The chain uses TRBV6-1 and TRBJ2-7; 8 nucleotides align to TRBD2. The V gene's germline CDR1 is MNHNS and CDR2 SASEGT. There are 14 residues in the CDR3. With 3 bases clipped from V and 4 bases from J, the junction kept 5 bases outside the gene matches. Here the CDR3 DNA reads TGTGCCAGCAGTGAGGGACTAGTTCAATACGAGCAGTACTTC. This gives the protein CASSEGLVQYEQYF.

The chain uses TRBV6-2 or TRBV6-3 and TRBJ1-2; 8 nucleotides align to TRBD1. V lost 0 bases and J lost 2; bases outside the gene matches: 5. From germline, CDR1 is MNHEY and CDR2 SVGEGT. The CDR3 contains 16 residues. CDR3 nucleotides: TGTGCCAGCAGTTACTCTACAGGGGGTTTAAACTATGGCTACACCTTC. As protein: CASSYSTGGLNYGYTF.

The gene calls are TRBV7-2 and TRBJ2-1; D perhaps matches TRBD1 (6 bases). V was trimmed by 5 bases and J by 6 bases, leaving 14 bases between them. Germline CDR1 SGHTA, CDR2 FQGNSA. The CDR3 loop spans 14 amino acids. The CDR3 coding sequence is TGTGCCAGCAGCCCACACGGACAGTCCAATGAGCAGTTCTTC. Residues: CASSPHGQSNEQFF.

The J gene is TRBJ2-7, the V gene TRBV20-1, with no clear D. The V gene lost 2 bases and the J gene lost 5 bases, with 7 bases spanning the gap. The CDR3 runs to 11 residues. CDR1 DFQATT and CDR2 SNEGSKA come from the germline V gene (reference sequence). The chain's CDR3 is CSARKLDEQYF. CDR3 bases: TGCAGTGCTAGAAAATTAGACGAGCAGTACTTC.

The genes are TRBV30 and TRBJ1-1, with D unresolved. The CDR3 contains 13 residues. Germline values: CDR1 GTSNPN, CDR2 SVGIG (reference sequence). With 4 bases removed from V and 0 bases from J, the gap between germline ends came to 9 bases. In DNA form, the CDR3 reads TGTGCCTGGATGATAGTTCTGAACACTGAAGCTTTCTTT. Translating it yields CAWMIVLNTEAFF.

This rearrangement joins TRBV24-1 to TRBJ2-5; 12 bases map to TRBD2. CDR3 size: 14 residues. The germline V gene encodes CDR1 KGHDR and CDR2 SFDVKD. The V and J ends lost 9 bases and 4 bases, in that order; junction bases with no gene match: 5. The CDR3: CATSSGGALETQYF. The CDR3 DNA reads TGTGCCACCTCTAGCGGGGGGGCCCTAGAGACCCAGTACTTC.

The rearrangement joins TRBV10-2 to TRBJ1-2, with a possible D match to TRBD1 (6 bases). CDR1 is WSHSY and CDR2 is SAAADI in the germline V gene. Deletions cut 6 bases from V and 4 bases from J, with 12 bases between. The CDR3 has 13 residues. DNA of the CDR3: TGCGCCAGCAGGGCTAGACAGGCCTATGGCTACACCTTC. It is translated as CASRARQAYGYTF.

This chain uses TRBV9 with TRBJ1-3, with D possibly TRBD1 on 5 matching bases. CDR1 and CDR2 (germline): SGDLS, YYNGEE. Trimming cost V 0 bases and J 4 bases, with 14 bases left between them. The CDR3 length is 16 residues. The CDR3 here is CASSVDGQGRGNTIYF. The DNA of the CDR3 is TGTGCCAGCAGCGTAGACGGGCAGGGCAGAGGAAACACCATATATTTT.

CDR3 nucleotides: TGTGCCAGCAGCTTAGCCAATAGCGGGATAAGCTACGAGCAGTACTTC. Its protein product is CASSLANSGISYEQYF. The chain joins TRBV7-2 to TRBJ2-7; 8 bases map to TRBD2. Per germline, CDR1 SGHTA and CDR2 FQGNSA. The CDR3 contains 16 residues. The V segment lost 0 bases and the J segment 3 bases; nucleotides outside the gene matches: 7.